This T cell receptor (beta chain) was sequenced in a study of T cells after yellow fever vaccination. The CDR3 is 16 residues long. Germline V gene data show CDR1 as DFQATT and CDR2 as SNEGSKA (reference sequence). With V trimmed by 1 base and J by 0 bases, 6 bases remained unmatched. TCRdb passed the 5' RACE reads through MiXCR, listing each CDR3 protein once. The table records just under 600,000 distinct CDR3 sequences, roughly 12% of them present only once. The specimen was PBMCs, collected on the day of the yellow fever booster vaccination. This sequence joins TRBV20-1 and TRBJ2-1; TRBD1 agrees at 7 bases. This sequence originates from a man younger than 40 who received the YFV17D yellow fever vaccine. The CDR3 coding sequence is TGCAGTGCTAGAGGTGCCGAGGGGGCCTCCTACAATGAGCAGTTCTTC. This sequence encodes CSARGAEGASYNEQFF.